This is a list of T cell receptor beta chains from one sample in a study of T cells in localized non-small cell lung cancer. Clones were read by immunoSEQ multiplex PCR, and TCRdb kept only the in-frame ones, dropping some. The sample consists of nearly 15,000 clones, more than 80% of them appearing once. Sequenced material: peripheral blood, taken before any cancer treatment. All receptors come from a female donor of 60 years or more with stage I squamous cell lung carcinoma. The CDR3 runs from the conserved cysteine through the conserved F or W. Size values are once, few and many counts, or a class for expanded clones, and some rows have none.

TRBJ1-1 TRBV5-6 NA CASSFNTVMNTEAFF
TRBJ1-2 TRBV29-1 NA CSVSTQGWYTF
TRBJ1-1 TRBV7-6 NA CASSFGTGENTEAFF
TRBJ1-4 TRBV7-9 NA CASSLGRVGLKEKLFF
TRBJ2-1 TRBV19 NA CASSPRLAGGVRNNEQFF
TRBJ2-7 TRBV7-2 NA CASSAQLGGYEQYF
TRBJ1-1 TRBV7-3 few CASSLEGNTEAFF
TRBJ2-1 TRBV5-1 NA CASSLGEGREQFF
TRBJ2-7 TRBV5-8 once CASPRQGFSYEQYF
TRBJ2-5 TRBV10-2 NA CASSEAGRETQYF
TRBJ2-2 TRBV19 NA CASSLISDTGELFF
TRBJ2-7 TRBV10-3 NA CAISQPGQGGDEQYF
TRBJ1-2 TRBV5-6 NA CASRRLSQYGYTF
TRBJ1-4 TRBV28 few CASSLDRGRDWRF
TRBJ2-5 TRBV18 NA CASSPGHKETQYF
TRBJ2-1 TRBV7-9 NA CASSSSGEGPFF
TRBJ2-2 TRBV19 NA CASRRSVGWEELFF
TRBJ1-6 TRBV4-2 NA CASRTRTEGSPLHF
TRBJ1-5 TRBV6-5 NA CASGGVGANQPQHF
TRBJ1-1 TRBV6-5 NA CASSYSRGGSLKAFF
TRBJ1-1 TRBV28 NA CASSLGQGEGSEAFF